This note documents a single T cell receptor beta chain sequence. Its antigen is still unknown. No base quality values were provided; no much bigger clone lies one nucleotide off. Based on the germline V gene, the CDR1 and CDR2 sequences are ENHRY and SYGVKD. The trim is 3 bases for V and 0 bases for J, with a gap of 11 bases between the germline ends. There are 15 amino acids in the CDR3, from cysteine to phenylalanine inclusive. CDR3 DNA is the only sequence kept; it has 45 bases, read in frame from the first base. The data were obtained in a study of shared clonotypes between healthy human individuals (dated by TCRdb to the early 2020s). Study-level background: The cohort included a few men and a couple of women between 18 and 49 years of age. Between about 0.94 and 8.9 billion PBMCs per donor were obtained by leukapheresis. To increase sequencing depth and limit assay-specific biases, different laboratories used diverse techniques to prepare libraries and sequence TCR repertoires. The study deeply sequenced blood TCR repertoires of five healthy adults to estimate repertoire size and the extent of clonotype sharing between individuals. What the study reported, not specific to this receptor: The genetic and exposure-history diversity represented was limited by the small number of donors. Pairwise subsampling indicated that sequencing depth was expected to affect the degree of clonotype sharing among donors. Sampling was restricted to blood, and TCR repertoires in tissue are likely to differ from TCR repertoires in blood.

Donors were healthy HIV-negative adults with no recently reported acute infections or vaccinations. Only Caucasian adults living in Nashville, Tennessee, USA were represented among the donors. For unsorted samples, around 85 million PBMCs were counted, and genomic DNA was extracted using the QIAamp DNA Blood Mini kit. Blood was obtained by leukapheresis, after which PBMCs were separated by Ficoll-Histopaque density gradient centrifugation and cryopreserved in liquid nitrogen vapor phase. Using the deep immunoSEQ assay, multiplex PCR amplified TCR CDR3 regions from genomic DNA. For each cell subset, the extracted genomic DNA was distributed evenly across all wells of several immunoSEQ 96-well plates, and each plate served as one replicate. For unsorted PBMC, 300 to 350 ng genomic DNA, equal to around 30,000 T cell genomes, was loaded into each replicate PCR. Genomic DNA from unsorted PBMC was sequenced over ten immunoSEQ deep assay plates. Purified libraries were measured with a Qubit 3.0 fluorometer, size-checked on a Bioanalyzer 2100, and measured again with the KAPA Library Quantification kit. A separate single-read 150-cycle Illumina NextSeq 550 flow cell was used to sequence each immunoSEQ 96-well plate. The study's own analysis went as follows. Because the immunoSEQ output included only junctional sequences and no quality scores, the filtering could not be the same as the filtering used for full-length reads. To assign V/J genes and CDR3, sequences were annotated using PyIR, a Python wrapper for IgBLAST v1.9, with IMGT germline references. Reads were removed for weak V/J assignments (E-value above 1e-6), missing CDR3, stop codons, out-of-frame junctions, or ambiguous translated residues. V3J clonotypes were defined as sequences sharing the same inferred V gene, J gene, and CDR3 amino acid sequence. Percentage overlap between repertoires was computed as shared unique clonotypes divided by the size of the smaller repertoire. Richness of each repertoire was evaluated using RTK rarefaction, the Chao1 estimator, and Recon v2.1 estimates of unobserved clonotypes. Not all clones reach the TCRdb copy of this immuneACCESS table, which keeps in-frame sequences only. Checked studies attribute under half of the gap to unresolved V genes and leave the rest unexplained. D and trimming come from the DNA, and the V and J calls and clone size come from that table. The sample table records some 490,000 clones; more than 65% of these occur just once. The ten largest account for more than 9.5% of the sample.

The receptor was derived from a woman between 40 and 55 years old in good health. Some clones in this sample may be carry-over from other donors' samples. This chain is built from TRBV10-3 and TRBJ1-1, with no confidently assigned D gene. The sequencing sample was made of PBMCs. The sequenced DNA: TGTGCCATCAGTGACCCCGGGCGGTTGAACACTGAAGCTTTCTTT. Its coded protein is CAISDPGRLNTEAFF.